This T cell receptor (beta chain) was sequenced in a study of blood T cell repertoires in COVID-19. Profiled with immunoSEQ multiplex PCR; TCRdb holds only in-frame clones, not every one. The data hold 150,000 or so clones, with approximately 80% observed a single time. Germline V gene data show CDR1 as LGHNA and CDR2 as YSLEER. This CDR3 spans 14 amino acids. V lost 1 base to trimming and J lost 4 bases, with 10 bases between them. Enrollees, about 18 to 95 years old, lived in fewer than 25 US areas. Sequenced sample: PBMCs or T cells enriched from blood (not recorded which). The gene calls are TRBV4-3 and TRBJ1-2; D may be TRBD1 (6 bases). This TCR derives from a man between 65 and 79 years old who had been exposed to COVID-19. The DNA for the CDR3 is TGCGCCAGCAGCCAAGCGGACAGCCGCTATGGCTACACCTTC. This codes for CASSQADSRYGYTF.